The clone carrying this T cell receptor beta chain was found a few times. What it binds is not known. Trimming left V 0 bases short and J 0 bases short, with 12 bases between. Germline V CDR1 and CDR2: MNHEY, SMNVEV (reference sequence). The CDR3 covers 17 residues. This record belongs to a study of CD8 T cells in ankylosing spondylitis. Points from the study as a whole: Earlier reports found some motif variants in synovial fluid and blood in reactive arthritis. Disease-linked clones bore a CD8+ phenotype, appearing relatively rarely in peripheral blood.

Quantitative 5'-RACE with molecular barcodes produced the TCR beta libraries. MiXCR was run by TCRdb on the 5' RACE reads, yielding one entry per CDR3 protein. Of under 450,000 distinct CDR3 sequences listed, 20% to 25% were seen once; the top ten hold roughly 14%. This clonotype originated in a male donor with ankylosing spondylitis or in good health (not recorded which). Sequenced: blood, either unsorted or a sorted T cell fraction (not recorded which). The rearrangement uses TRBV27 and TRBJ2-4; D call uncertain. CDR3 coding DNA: TGTGCCAGCAGTTTATCGGCCTACACCTTAGCCAAAAACATTCAGTACTTC. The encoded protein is CASSLSAYTLAKNIQYF.